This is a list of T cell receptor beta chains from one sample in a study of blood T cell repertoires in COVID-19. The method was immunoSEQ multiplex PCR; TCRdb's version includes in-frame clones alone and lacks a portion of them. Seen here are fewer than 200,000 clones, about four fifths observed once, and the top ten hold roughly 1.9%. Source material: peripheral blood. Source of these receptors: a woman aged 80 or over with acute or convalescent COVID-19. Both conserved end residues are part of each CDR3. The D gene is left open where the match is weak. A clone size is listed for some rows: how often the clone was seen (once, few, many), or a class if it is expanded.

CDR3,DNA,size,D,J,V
CASSPQGSYNEQFF,TGTGCCAGCAGTCCTCAGGGTTCCTACAATGAGCAGTTCTTC,.,.,TRBJ2-1,TRBV6-6
CASSHGVTGNYGYTF,TGTGCCAGCAGCCACGGCGTTACAGGAAACTATGGCTACACCTTC,.,.,TRBJ1-2,TRBV2
CASSESGGADTQYF,TGTGCCAGCAGTGAGTCCGGGGGGGCAGATACGCAGTATTTT,few,TRBD2,TRBJ2-3,TRBV6-1
CASSPSSGTQYF,TGTGCCAGCAGCCCTAGCTCTGGTACGCAGTATTTT,.,.,TRBJ2-3,TRBV14
CASSSRAGTGAYNEQFF,TGTGCCAGCAGCTCACGAGCCGGGACAGGGGCATACAATGAGCAGTTCTTC,.,TRBD1,TRBJ2-1,TRBV5-4
CASIGRVGEQYF,TGTGCCAGTATCGGGAGGGTGGGCGAGCAGTACTTC,.,TRBD2,TRBJ2-7,TRBV2
CASSLQGGLTEAFF,TGTGCCAGCAGCCTACAGGGAGGGCTGACTGAAGCTTTCTTT,.,.,TRBJ1-1,TRBV7-2
CASSLAVAGAYEQYF,TGTGCCAGCAGCTTAGCGGTCGCCGGAGCCTACGAGCAGTACTTC,.,.,TRBJ2-7,TRBV7-2
CASRGDRGRTGELFF,TGTGCCAGCAGGGGGGACAGGGGGCGTACCGGGGAGCTGTTTTTT,.,TRBD1,TRBJ2-2,TRBV2
CASSQEFAGRWLGTDTQYF,TGCGCCAGCAGCCAAGAATTTGCAGGGCGGTGGCTAGGGACAGATACGCAGTATTTT,.,.,TRBJ2-3,TRBV4-3
CASSFLQGSGNTIYF,TGTGCCAGCAGCTTTTTACAGGGGTCTGGAAACACCATATATTTT,few,TRBD1,TRBJ1-3,TRBV11-2
CASSGRQGAFEQYF,TGTGCCAGCAGCGGAAGGCAGGGGGCTTTCGAGCAGTACTTC,.,TRBD1,TRBJ2-7,TRBV14